This entry features one TCR beta chain sequence. The antigen remains unidentified. Germline V gives CDR1 SGHTA, CDR2 FQGNSA. The CDR3 has 14 amino acids. V shed 4 bases and J shed 3 bases, with 12 bases lying between them. This sample was included in a study of cytotoxic CD8 clonotypes in ibrutinib-treated CLL. Points from the study as a whole: A rise in clonality was seen at ibrutinib response, and a fall back toward baseline was seen at progression.

Clones were sequenced by immunoSEQ multiplex PCR, and TCRdb holds only the in-frame ones, with some missing. The sample has some 130,000 clones, 70% to 90% seen once. The source is a human donor with chronic lymphocytic leukemia. The V call is TRBV7-2, the J call TRBJ1-2; D is perhaps TRBD1 (5 bases). Sequencing used PBMCs, obtained after 24 months of ibrutinib treatment. CDR3: CASSSRSRDYGYTF. CDR3 sequence (DNA): TGTGCCAGCAGCTCACGGAGCAGGGACTATGGCTACACCTTC.